The rows below give T cell receptor beta chains drawn from one sample of a study of blood T cell repertoires in COVID-19. The method was immunoSEQ multiplex PCR; TCRdb's version includes in-frame clones alone and lacks a portion of them. The sample holds under 350,000 clones, around 78% seen once. Sequenced: peripheral blood. The receptor source for this set is a man aged 55 to 70 who had recovered from COVID-19. Each CDR3 is given with its conserved first and last residue. Each record gives: D gene, J gene, clone size, V gene, CDR3 protein, CDR3 DNA. A D gene is named only where the DNA matches it firmly. Clone size appears in some rows only: once, few, many, or a class for an expanded clone.

TRBD2 | TRBJ2-7 | . | TRBV3-1/TRBV3-2 | CASSQVAGGNEQYF | TGTGCCAGCAGCCAAGTAGCGGGAGGTAACGAGCAGTACTTC
TRBD2 | TRBJ2-1 | . | TRBV6-4 | CATRRTSGSRNEQFF | TGTGCCACCCGAAGAACTAGCGGGAGTCGGAATGAGCAGTTCTTC
. | TRBJ2-1 | few | TRBV12-5 | CASGLVRYADRDNEQFF | TGTGCTAGTGGTTTGGTACGGTATGCGGACAGAGACAATGAGCAGTTCTTC
. | TRBJ2-2 | . | TRBV7-9 | CASLQTPPNTGELFF | TGTGCCAGCTTACAGACACCACCGAACACCGGGGAGCTGTTTTTT
TRBD1 | TRBJ1-5 | few | TRBV28 | CASSLRRGLGNQPQHF | TGTGCCAGCAGTTTGAGGAGGGGGCTTGGCAATCAGCCCCAGCATTTT
TRBD1 | TRBJ2-3 | . | TRBV19 | CASSIARGRFTDTQYF | TGTGCCAGTAGTATAGCCAGGGGGCGATTCACAGATACGCAGTATTTT
TRBD2 | TRBJ2-7 | . | TRBV29-1 | CSVESPSGVPDEQYF | TGCAGCGTTGAATCCCCTAGCGGAGTACCAGACGAGCAGTACTTC
. | TRBJ1-1 | few | TRBV6-5 | CASRGDRSGNTEAFF | TGTGCCAGCAGGGGAGACAGGTCGGGGAACACTGAAGCTTTCTTT
. | TRBJ1-2 | . | TRBV2 | CASSELGRNGYTF | TGTGCCAGCAGTGAACTGGGGAGGAATGGCTACACCTTC
TRBD2 | TRBJ2-1 | . | TRBV9 | CASSVDLSGRAKFF | TGTGCCAGCAGCGTAGACCTTAGCGGGAGGGCCAAGTTCTTC
TRBD1 | TRBJ2-3 | . | TRBV24-1 | CATSDRGPPYTGQYF | TGTGCCACCAGCGACAGGGGGCCTCCCTATACTGGGCAGTATTTT
. | TRBJ1-3 | . | TRBV10-2 | CASGLDRNTIYF | TGCGCCAGCGGGTTGGACAGAAACACCATATATTTT
TRBD1 | TRBJ1-2 | . | TRBV3-1/TRBV3-2 | CASNLGQGYGYTF | TGTGCCAGCAACCTGGGACAGGGGTACGGCTACACCTTC
TRBD2 | TRBJ2-3 | once | TRBV9 | CASSVAGGSDTQYF | TGTGCCAGCAGCGTAGCGGGGGGGTCCGATACGCAGTATTTT
TRBD1 | TRBJ1-3 | . | TRBV19 | CASSMTPLGQGARNTIYF | TGTGCCAGTAGTATGACCCCCCTAGGGCAGGGGGCAAGAAACACCATATATTTT
. | TRBJ1-2 | . | TRBV9 | CVSGGDYGYTF | TGTGTCAGTGGGGGCGACTATGGCTACACCTTC
TRBD2 | TRBJ2-3 | . | TRBV5-1 | CASSTGLAGGTDTQYF | TGCGCCAGCAGCACCGGACTAGCGGGGGGCACAGATACGCAGTATTTT
TRBD2 | TRBJ2-3 | few | TRBV3-1/TRBV3-2 | CASSQDVSSGGRLTRTDTQYF | TGTGCCAGCAGCCAAGATGTATCTAGCGGGGGGCGCCTGACACGCACAGATACGCAGTATTTT
. | TRBJ2-3 | . | TRBV7-2 | CASSFISADTQYF | TGTGCCAGCAGTTTTATCAGCGCAGATACGCAGTATTTT
. | TRBJ1-1 | . | TRBV5-1 | CASSPAGRRGNTEAFF | TGCGCCAGCAGCCCCGCCGGGAGACGGGGGAACACTGAAGCTTTCTTT
. | TRBJ2-7 | . | TRBV5-4 | CASSRGGSEQYF | TGTGCCAGCAGCCGAGGAGGAAGCGAGCAGTACTTC
. | TRBJ2-7 | . | TRBV6-5 | CASSYLGSSSYEQYF | TGTGCCAGCAGTTACTTGGGCAGTAGCTCCTACGAGCAGTACTTC
. | TRBJ1-5 | . | TRBV3-1/TRBV3-2 | CASSQGQGISSSNQPQHF | TGTGCCAGCAGCCAGGGCCAGGGGATTTCGTCGAGCAATCAGCCCCAGCATTTT
TRBD1 | TRBJ2-7 | . | TRBV11-2 | CASSRQGARVDEQYF | TGTGCCAGCAGCCGACAGGGGGCCCGGGTGGACGAGCAGTACTTC
. | TRBJ2-2 | . | TRBV11-3 | CASSLGGNTGELFF | TGTGCCAGCAGCTTAGGAGGGAACACCGGGGAGCTGTTTTTT
. | TRBJ2-7 | . | TRBV30 | CAWRNLGRSYEQYF | TGTGCCTGGAGGAACCTAGGGAGATCCTACGAGCAGTACTTC
TRBD1 | TRBJ2-2 | . | TRBV3-1/TRBV3-2 | CASSRTGVNTGELFF | TGTGCCAGCAGCCGGACAGGGGTGAACACCGGGGAGCTGTTTTTT
TRBD2 | TRBJ2-1 | . | TRBV9 | CASSSGLAGGNNYNEQFF | TGTGCCAGCAGCTCCGGACTAGCGGGGGGCAATAACTACAATGAGCAGTTCTTC
TRBD1 | TRBJ1-1 | . | TRBV29-1 | CSFRREGANTEAFF | TGCAGCTTCCGACGGGAGGGGGCGAACACTGAAGCTTTCTTT
. | TRBJ1-2 | . | TRBV30 | CAWSVSEAAGYTF | TGTGCCTGGAGTGTATCTGAGGCGGCTGGCTACACCTTC
TRBD2 | TRBJ2-1 | few | TRBV11-2 | CASSLVLVAGGRMDNEQFF | TGTGCCAGCAGCTTAGTCCTCGTGGCGGGAGGCCGCATGGACAATGAGCAGTTCTTC
. | TRBJ1-3 | . | TRBV7-9 | CASSFLESTIYF | TGTGCCAGCAGCTTCCTCGAGAGCACCATATATTTT
. | TRBJ2-3 | . | TRBV19 | CASSGEPGDTQYF | TGTGCCAGTAGTGGCGAACCGGGAGATACGCAGTATTTT
TRBD1 | TRBJ1-3 | . | TRBV2 | CASSPRGQGYSGNTIYF | TGTGCCAGCAGTCCGAGGGGACAGGGCTACTCTGGAAACACCATATATTTT
. | TRBJ2-7 | . | TRBV19 | CASSIERGGDEQYF | TGTGCCAGTAGTATCGAGAGGGGGGGCGACGAGCAGTACTTC
. | TRBJ1-6 | . | TRBV4-2 | CASSQGWTRGSPLHF | TGTGCCAGCAGCCAAGGGTGGACTCGGGGTTCACCCCTCCACTTT
TRBD2 | TRBJ2-7 | once | TRBV7-9 | CASSPFQRGEAGEQYF | TGTGCCAGCAGCCCTTTCCAGCGGGGGGAAGCGGGCGAGCAGTACTTC
TRBD2 | TRBJ2-5 | . | TRBV11-2 | CASSLGSGGAQETQYF | TGTGCCAGCAGCTTAGGGAGCGGGGGGGCACAAGAGACCCAGTACTTC
TRBD1 | TRBJ1-5 | . | TRBV2 | CASRGQGSNSNQPQHF | TGTGCCAGCAGGGGACAGGGATCGAATAGCAATCAGCCCCAGCATTTT
. | TRBJ1-2 | . | TRBV6-5 | CASSYAMGAGGYTF | TGTGCCAGCAGTTACGCTATGGGGGCTGGGGGCTACACCTTC
. | TRBJ2-5 | . | TRBV6-6 | CASSYLTGARQETQYF | TGTGCCAGCAGTTACCTTACTGGGGCGAGGCAAGAGACCCAGTACTTC
. | TRBJ2-2 | . | TRBV6-6 | CASSKGQGLPGELFF | TGTGCCAGCAGCAAAGGTCAGGGGCTACCCGGGGAGCTGTTTTTT
TRBD1 | TRBJ1-5 | . | TRBV20-1 | CSATDRGRAGQPQHF | TGCAGTGCTACTGACAGGGGCCGAGCCGGTCAGCCCCAGCATTTT
TRBD2 | TRBJ2-7 | . | TRBV9 | CASSLSGDPDYEQYF | TGTGCCAGCAGCCTTAGCGGGGACCCAGACTACGAGCAGTACTTC
. | TRBJ2-7 | . | TRBV6-6 | CASSNRRGAEKQYF | TGTGCCAGCAGTAACCGTCGGGGGGCGGAAAAGCAGTACTTC
. | TRBJ2-3 | . | TRBV2 | CASSEQFSDTQYF | TGTGCCAGCAGTGAGCAGTTTTCAGATACGCAGTATTTT
TRBD2 | TRBJ2-3 | . | TRBV7-9 | CASSFLAGGQGQYF | TGTGCCAGCAGCTTCCTAGCGGGGGGCCAGGGGCAGTATTTT
. | TRBJ1-3 | . | TRBV18 | CASSRDGRPGTIYF | TGTGCCAGCTCACGCGACGGGAGGCCGGGCACCATATATTTT
. | TRBJ2-4 | . | TRBV6-5 | CASSSHSRTANIQYF | TGTGCCAGCAGTTCCCACTCCCGGACAGCTAACATTCAGTACTTC
. | TRBJ1-2 | . | TRBV30 | CAWSVLLGGLGGYTF | TGTGCCTGGAGTGTACTACTGGGCGGGTTGGGAGGCTACACCTTC
. | TRBJ2-3 | . | TRBV19 | CASSMGSGYPDTQYF | TGTGCCAGTAGTATGGGTTCGGGGTATCCAGATACGCAGTATTTT
TRBD1 | TRBJ2-1 | . | TRBV5-6 | CASSPTGVNEQFF | TGTGCCAGCAGCCCGACAGGGGTCAATGAGCAGTTCTTC
TRBD1 | TRBJ2-7 | . | TRBV11-2 | CASSKDRGSYEQYF | TGTGCCAGCAGCAAAGACAGGGGTTCCTACGAGCAGTACTTC
TRBD1 | TRBJ2-1 | . | TRBV10-3 | CATGGQGTLHWGEQFF | TGTGCCACCGGGGGACAGGGTACCCTCCACTGGGGTGAGCAGTTCTTC
TRBD1 | TRBJ2-7 | . | TRBV2 | CASGTGFGEQYF | TGTGCCAGCGGGACAGGTTTTGGCGAGCAGTACTTC
. | TRBJ1-1 | . | TRBV3-1/TRBV3-2 | CASSHLAAEAFF | TGTGCCAGCAGCCATCTGGCCGCTGAAGCTTTCTTT
. | TRBJ2-7 | . | TRBV27 | CASSSRGGSYEQYF | TGTGCCAGCAGTTCCCGGGGTGGTAGTTACGAGCAGTACTTC
. | TRBJ2-5 | . | TRBV5-5 | CASSLQGNQETQYF | TGTGCCAGCAGCTTGCAGGGGAACCAAGAGACCCAGTACTTC
TRBD1 | TRBJ2-7 | . | TRBV6-5 | CASNRDRAGEQYF | TGTGCCAGCAATCGGGACAGGGCGGGCGAGCAGTACTTC